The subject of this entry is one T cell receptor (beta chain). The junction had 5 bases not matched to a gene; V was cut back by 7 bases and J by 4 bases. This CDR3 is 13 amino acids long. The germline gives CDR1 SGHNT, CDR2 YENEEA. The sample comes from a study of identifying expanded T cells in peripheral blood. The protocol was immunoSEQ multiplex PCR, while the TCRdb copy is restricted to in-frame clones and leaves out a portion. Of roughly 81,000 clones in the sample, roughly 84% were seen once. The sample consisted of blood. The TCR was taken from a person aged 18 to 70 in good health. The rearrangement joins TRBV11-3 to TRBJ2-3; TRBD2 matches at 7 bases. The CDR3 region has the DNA TGTGCCAGCAAGGCGGGAGTTTCAGATACGCAGTATTTT. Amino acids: CASKAGVSDTQYF.